This record looks at one T cell receptor beta chain sequence and its context. Its matching antigen is unknown. A much bigger clone sits one base away, suggesting this may be a read error. The sample belongs to a study of blood T cells in healthy people across ages. For the study at large: When template switching was applied, about one barcoded beta molecule was captured per two T cells.

Through a sample-barcoded 5' primer and a J-beta primer mix, a second PCR was run for about 6 to 12 cycles. Using its own MiXCR run on the 5' RACE reads, TCRdb lists one record per CDR3 protein. The sample holds over 500,000 distinct CDR3 sequences, about 50% seen once. General observations from the study: Diversity estimates drawn from one million T cells were deemed underestimates.

The germline V gene has CDR1 SGHAT and CDR2 FQNNGV. V shed 7 bases and J shed 6 bases, with 21 bases lying between them. CDR3 size: 15 residues. V gene TRBV11-2 combines with J gene TRBJ1-2; no firm D call. The TCR comes from a woman older than 75 in good health. The material sequenced was blood. CDR3 sequence (DNA): TGTGCCAGCAACCTCCACCTTTTGGACTTCGATGGCTACACCTTC. Protein product: CASNLHLLDFDGYTF.